The sequence of this T cell receptor beta chain was determined in a study of T cell responses to AZD1222 COVID-19 vaccine. Generated by immunoSEQ multiplex PCR, the TCRdb table keeps only in-frame clones and is missing some. This sample carries some 150,000 clones, around 92% of them seen once, and the ten largest clones take over 0.7%. Of note for this clone: Antigen: not known.

Trimming pared 5 bases from V and 4 bases from J, leaving 11 bases between. Germline assignment: CDR1 MNHEY and CDR2 SVGAGI. CDR3 length: 13 residues. Study results and limitations: Unmutated regions of variants are reportedly targeted by nearly half of spike-specific TCRs.

Here the sequenced sample was peripheral blood, taken on day 0 of AZD1222 vaccination. V and J are TRBV6-5 and TRBJ2-5; the D gene is possibly TRBD2 (5 bases). This receptor was identified in an adult in good health. The CDR3 DNA sequence: TGTGCCAGCAGTAACCCAGGAGGAGAGACCCAGTACTTC. It translates to CASSNPGGETQYF.